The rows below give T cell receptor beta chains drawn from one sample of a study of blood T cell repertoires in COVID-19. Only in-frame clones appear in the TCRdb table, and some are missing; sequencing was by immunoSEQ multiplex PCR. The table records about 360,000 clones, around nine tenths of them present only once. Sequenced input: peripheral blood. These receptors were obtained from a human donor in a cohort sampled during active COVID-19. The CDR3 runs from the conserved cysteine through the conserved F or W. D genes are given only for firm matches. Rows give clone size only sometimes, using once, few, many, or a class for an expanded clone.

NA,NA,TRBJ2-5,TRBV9,TGTGCCAGCAGCGTAGGGTCTAGCCAAGAGACCCAGTACTTC,CASSVGSSQETQYF
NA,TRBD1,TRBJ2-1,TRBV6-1,TGTGCCAGCAGTGAAGAAGAGACAGGGGGCAATGAGCAGTTCTTC,CASSEEETGGNEQFF
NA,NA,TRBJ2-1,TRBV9,TGTGCCAGCAGCGGTAGCGGAGGGTACAATGAGCAGTTCTTC,CASSGSGGYNEQFF
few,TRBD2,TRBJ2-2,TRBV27,TGTGCCAGCAGTGATCCCCTAGCGGGAGGGCCTTACGACACCGGGGAGCTGTTTTTT,CASSDPLAGGPYDTGELFF
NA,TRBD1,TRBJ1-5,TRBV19,TGTGCCAGTAGTATGGAGGACAGGGCGGGACAGCCCCAGCATTTT,CASSMEDRAGQPQHF
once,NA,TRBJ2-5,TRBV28,TGTGCCAGCAGTCCCGCAGGTGAAGGAAAAGAGACCCAGTACTTC,CASSPAGEGKETQYF
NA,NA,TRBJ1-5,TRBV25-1,TGTGCCAGCAGCGTCGGACTCAATCAGCCCCAGCATTTT,CASSVGLNQPQHF
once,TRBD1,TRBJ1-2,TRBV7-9,TGTGCCAGCAGCGAAGGGACAGGCGATGGCTACACCTTC,CASSEGTGDGYTF
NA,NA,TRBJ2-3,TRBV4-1,TGCGCCAGCAGCCAAGCCTCCGCGGGGTCGGGTACGCAGTATTTT,CASSQASAGSGTQYF
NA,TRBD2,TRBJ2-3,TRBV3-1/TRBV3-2,TGTGCCAGCAGCCCACTAGCGGGAGTCACAGATACGCAGTATTTT,CASSPLAGVTDTQYF
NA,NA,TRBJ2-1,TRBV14,TGTGCCAGCAGCCAAGATCGCGCAGGCAATGAGCAGTTCTTC,CASSQDRAGNEQFF
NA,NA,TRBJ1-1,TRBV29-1,TGCAGCGTTGAAGAAGCGGGGGTTGAAGCTTTCTTT,CSVEEAGVEAFF
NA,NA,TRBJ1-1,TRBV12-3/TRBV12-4,TGTGCCAGCAGTTTGGGTCAGGTGGCTTTCTTT,CASSLGQVAFF
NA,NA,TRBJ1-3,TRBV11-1,TGTGCCAGCAGCTCAGGAGGATTTGCCTCTGGAAACACCATATATTTT,CASSSGGFASGNTIYF
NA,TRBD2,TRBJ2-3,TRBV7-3,TGTGCCAGCAGCCTAGCGGGGGGACGCACAGATACGCAGTATTTT,CASSLAGGRTDTQYF
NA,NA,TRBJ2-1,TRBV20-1,TGCAGTGCTAGTGGTGACTATAATGAGCAGTTCTTC,CSASGDYNEQFF
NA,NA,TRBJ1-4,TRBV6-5,TGTGCCAGCACCAGTTACAGAGATGAAAAACTGTTTTTT,CASTSYRDEKLFF
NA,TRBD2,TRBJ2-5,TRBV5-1,TGCGCCAGCAGCTTACGGCGGGGGGCTAACGTAAAAGAGACCCAGTACTTC,CASSLRRGANVKETQYF
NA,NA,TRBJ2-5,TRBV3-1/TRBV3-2,TGTGCCAGCAGCCAAGATACAGTTACCCAAGAGACCCAGTACTTC,CASSQDTVTQETQYF
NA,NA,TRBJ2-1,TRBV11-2,TGTGCCAGCAGCTTATCGTCGTTAGAGCAGTTCTTC,CASSLSSLEQFF
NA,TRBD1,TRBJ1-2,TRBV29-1,TGCAGCGTCGGTAGCTACAGGGGATCCTATGGCTACACCTTC,CSVGSYRGSYGYTF
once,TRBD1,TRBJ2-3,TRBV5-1,TGCGCCAGCAGCTTCGGGACAGGGGCTTCTCGGGATACGCAGTATTTT,CASSFGTGASRDTQYF
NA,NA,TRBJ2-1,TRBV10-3,TGTGCCATCAGTGCATCGATCAGCTCCTACAATGAGCAGTTCTTC,CAISASISSYNEQFF
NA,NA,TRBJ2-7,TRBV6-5,TGTGCCAGCGAGAGCCCCGGGAGCCGATTAGGTGAGCAGTACTTC,CASESPGSRLGEQYF
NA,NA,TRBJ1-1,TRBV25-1,TGTGCCAGCGGGGAGGCAGGCGAGGTGGCTGAAGCTTTCTTT,CASGEAGEVAEAFF
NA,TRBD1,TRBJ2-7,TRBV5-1,TGCGCCAGCAGGAACGGGACAGGGGCCTACGAGCAGTACTTC,CASRNGTGAYEQYF
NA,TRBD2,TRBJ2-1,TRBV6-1,TGTGCCAGCAGTGAAGGAGCGGGAGGATCCTACAATGAGCAGTTCTTC,CASSEGAGGSYNEQFF
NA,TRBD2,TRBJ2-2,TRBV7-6,TGTGCCAGCAGCCCAGGACTAGCGGGGGGGCGTGTCACCGGGGAGCTGTTTTTT,CASSPGLAGGRVTGELFF
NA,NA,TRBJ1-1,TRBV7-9,TGTGCCAGCAGCCCGTCCGGGACTGAAGCTTTCTTT,CASSPSGTEAFF
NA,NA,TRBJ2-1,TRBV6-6,TGTGCCAGCAGTCAACTGAACCCTCGTCGGGGGGCTTTCAATGAGCAGTTCTTC,CASSQLNPRRGAFNEQFF
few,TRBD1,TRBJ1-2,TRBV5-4,TGTGCCAGCAGCTTGGTGGGACAGGGAGCTAACTATGGCTACACCTTC,CASSLVGQGANYGYTF
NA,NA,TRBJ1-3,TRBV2,TGTGCCAGCAGTGATCAGGGGCGCTTGAGTGGAAACACCATATATTTT,CASSDQGRLSGNTIYF
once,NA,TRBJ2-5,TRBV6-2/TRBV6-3,TGTGCCAGCAGCTCGAGCCTCCACAGGGTACAGACCCAGTACTTC,CASSSSLHRVQTQYF
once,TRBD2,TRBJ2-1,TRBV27,TGTGCCAGCAGTTTAAGTGGTGGACTAGCGGACTACAATGAGCAGTTCTTC,CASSLSGGLADYNEQFF
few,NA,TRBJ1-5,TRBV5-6,TGTGCCAGCAGCTGGGACTTTAGCAATCAGCCCCAGCATTTT,CASSWDFSNQPQHF
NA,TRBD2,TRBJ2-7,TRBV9,TGTGCCAGCAGCGTTGATAGCGGGAGTGGCTACGAGCAGTACTTC,CASSVDSGSGYEQYF
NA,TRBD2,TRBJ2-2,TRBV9,TGTGCCAGCAGATCTAGCGGGCCCGGGGAGCTGTTTTTT,CASRSSGPGELFF
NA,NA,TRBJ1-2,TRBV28,TGTGCCAGCAGTCCCCCGCAGACAGAAGGCTACACCTTC,CASSPPQTEGYTF
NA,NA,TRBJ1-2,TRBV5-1,TGCGCCAGCAGCTTGGGGGAGAGGGGGTCTAACTATGGCTACACCTTC,CASSLGERGSNYGYTF
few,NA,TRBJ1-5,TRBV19,TGTGCCACGAGAAGGCAGGGGAATCAGCCCCAGCATTTT,CATRRQGNQPQHF
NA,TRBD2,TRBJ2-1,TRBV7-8,TGTGCCAGCAGGTTTAGCGGGAGTGGGGGTGAGCAGTTCTTC,CASRFSGSGGEQFF
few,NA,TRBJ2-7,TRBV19,TGTGCCAGTCAAAAGACAAGGACTGACTACGAGCAGTACTTC,CASQKTRTDYEQYF
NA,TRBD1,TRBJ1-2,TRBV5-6,TGTGCCAGCAGCCCACAGGGGGCCACCTATCTGTGGGGCTACACCTTC,CASSPQGATYLWGYTF
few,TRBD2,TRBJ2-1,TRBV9,TGTGCCAGCAGCCCGGGGGGGCGGAAGAATGAGCAGTTCTTC,CASSPGGRKNEQFF
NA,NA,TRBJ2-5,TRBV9,TGTGCCAGCAGCCCCTCCTTGCGGGAAGAGACCCAGTACTTC,CASSPSLREETQYF
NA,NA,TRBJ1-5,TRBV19,TGTGCCAGTAGTGTTAGACACCCCGATCAGCCCCAGCATTTT,CASSVRHPDQPQHF